What follows are 7 T cell receptor beta chains derived from one specimen sequenced in a study of T-cell memory formation after mild COVID-19. From the 5' RACE reads, TCRdb called clonotypes with MiXCR, one entry per CDR3 protein. The table records around 200,000 distinct CDR3 sequences, 20% to 25% of them present only once. Source material: PBMCs or a T cell subset sorted from them (not recorded which). These receptors were obtained from an adult woman who had mild COVID-19 (a few samples of this study predate the infection). Cell type and time point are not known.

This clonotype was seen a handful of times. The chain carries TRBV4-2 and TRBJ2-7, with D unclear. Germline CDR1 and CDR2: LGHNA and YNFKEQ. The CDR3 is 12 amino acids. Trimming removed 1 base at V and 5 bases at J, with 6 bases between. The CDR3 sequence is CASSQGAHEQYF. For the CDR3, the DNA is TGTGCCAGCAGCCAAGGAGCCCACGAGCAGTACTTC.

This clonotype was recorded a few times. The rearrangement links TRBV4-1 to TRBJ2-7, with D perhaps matching TRBD1 or TRBD2 (6 bases each). The CDR3 has 13 amino acids. The V end lost 1 base, the J end lost 9 bases, and 13 bases lay between the germline ends. CDR1 is MGHRA, CDR2 YSYEKL, per germline. The chain's CDR3 is CASSQAGAVVQYF. The CDR3 DNA follows: TGCGCCAGCAGCCAAGCGGGGGCAGTCGTGCAGTACTTC.

This clonotype has just a few counts. This rearrangement joins TRBV5-1 to TRBJ2-7; 8 bases fit TRBD2. Trimming cost V 4 bases and J 4 bases; bases outside gene matches: 10. The CDR3 length is 15 residues. Germline CDR1 is SGHRS and CDR2 is YFSETQ. Here the CDR3 reads CASSPASGSRYEQYF. For the CDR3, the DNA is TGCGCCAGCAGCCCGGCGAGCGGGAGCAGGTACGAGCAGTACTTC.

This chain joins TRBV24-1 and TRBJ2-1; D remains ambiguous. V dropped 3 bases and J dropped 11 bases, with 7 bases sitting between them. CDR1 and CDR2 from the germline V gene are KGHDR and SFDVKD. This CDR3 is 11 amino acids long. The CDR3 region is CATSDPQKQFF. The DNA of the CDR3 is TGTGCCACCAGTGATCCACAAAAGCAGTTCTTC.

The rearrangement uses TRBV7-8 and TRBJ2-7; no reliable D call. CDR3 length equals 14 residues. V lost 2 bases and J 9 bases, leaving 17 bases between the germline ends. CDR1 SGHVS and CDR2 FQNEAQ come from the germline V gene. CDR3 nucleotide sequence: TGTGCCAGCAGCTTATTTGGACCAACTACTGGGCAGTACTTC. It codes for CASSLFGPTTGQYF.

This sequence joins TRBV24-1 and TRBJ2-2; 7 positions match TRBD1. The CDR3 has 13 amino acids. The V and J ends lost 5 bases and 6 bases, in that order; junction bases with no gene match: 2. Germline-derived CDR1 and CDR2 are KGHDR and SFDVKD. DNA of the CDR3: TGTGCCACCAGTGGGGGGACAGCCGGGGAGCTGTTTTTT. It codes for CATSGGTAGELFF.

The J gene is TRBJ2-1, the V gene TRBV6-5; 9 bases align to TRBD2. The ends lost 2 bases at V and 9 bases at J; junction bases unmatched: 8. The CDR3 has 15 amino acids. Germline V lookup: CDR1 MNHEY, CDR2 SVGAGI. DNA for the CDR3: TGTGCCAGCAGTTACGGGGCGGGAGGGCCCAGTGAGCAGTTCTTC. Residues: CASSYGAGGPSEQFF.